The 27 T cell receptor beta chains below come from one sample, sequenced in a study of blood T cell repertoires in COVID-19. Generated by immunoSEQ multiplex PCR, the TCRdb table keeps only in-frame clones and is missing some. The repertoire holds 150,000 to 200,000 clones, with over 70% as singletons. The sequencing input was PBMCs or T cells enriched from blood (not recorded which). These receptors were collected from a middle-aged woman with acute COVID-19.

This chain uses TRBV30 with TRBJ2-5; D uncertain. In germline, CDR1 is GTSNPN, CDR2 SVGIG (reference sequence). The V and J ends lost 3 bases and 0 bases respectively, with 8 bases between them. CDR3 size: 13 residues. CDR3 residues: CAWSRKYQETQYF. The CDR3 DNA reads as TGTGCCTGGAGCAGGAAGTACCAAGAGACCCAGTACTTC.

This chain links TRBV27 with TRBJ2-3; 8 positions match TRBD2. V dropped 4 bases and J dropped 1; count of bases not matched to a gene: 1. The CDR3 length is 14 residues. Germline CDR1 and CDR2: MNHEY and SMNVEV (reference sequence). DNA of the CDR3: TGTGCCAGCAGTTCACTAGCGGGCACAGATACGCAGTATTTT. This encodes CASSSLAGTDTQYF.

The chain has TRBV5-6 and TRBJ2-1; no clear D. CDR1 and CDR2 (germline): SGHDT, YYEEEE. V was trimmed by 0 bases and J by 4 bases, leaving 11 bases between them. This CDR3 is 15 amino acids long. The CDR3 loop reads CASSLVPTRYNEQFF. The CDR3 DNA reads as TGTGCCAGCAGCTTGGTCCCGACGCGGTACAATGAGCAGTTCTTC.

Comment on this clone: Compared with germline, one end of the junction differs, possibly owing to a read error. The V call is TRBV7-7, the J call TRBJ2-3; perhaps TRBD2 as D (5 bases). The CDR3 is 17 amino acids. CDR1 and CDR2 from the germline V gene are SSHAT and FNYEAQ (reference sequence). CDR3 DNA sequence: TGTGCTAGCAGCTTAGCGCCCACACGGACTAGCACAGATACGCAGTATTTT. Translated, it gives CASSLAPTRTSTDTQYF.

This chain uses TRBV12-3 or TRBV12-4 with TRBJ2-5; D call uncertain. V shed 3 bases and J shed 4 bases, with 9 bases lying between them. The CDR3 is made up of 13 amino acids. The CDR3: CASSFGPGETQYF. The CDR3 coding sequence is TGTGCCAGCAGTTTCGGTCCGGGAGAGACCCAGTACTTC.

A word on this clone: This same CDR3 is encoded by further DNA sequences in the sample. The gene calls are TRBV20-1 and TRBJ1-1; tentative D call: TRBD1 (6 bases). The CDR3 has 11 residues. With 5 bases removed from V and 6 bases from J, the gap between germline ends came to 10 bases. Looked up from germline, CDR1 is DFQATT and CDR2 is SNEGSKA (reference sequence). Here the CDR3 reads CSASRGPEAFF. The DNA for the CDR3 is TGCAGTGCTTCCAGGGGCCCTGAAGCTTTCTTT.

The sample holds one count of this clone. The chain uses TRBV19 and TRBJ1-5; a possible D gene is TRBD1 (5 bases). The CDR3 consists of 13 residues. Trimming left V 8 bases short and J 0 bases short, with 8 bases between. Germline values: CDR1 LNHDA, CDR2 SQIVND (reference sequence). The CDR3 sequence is CASQDISNQPQHF. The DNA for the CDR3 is TGTGCCAGTCAGGACATTAGCAATCAGCCCCAGCATTTT.

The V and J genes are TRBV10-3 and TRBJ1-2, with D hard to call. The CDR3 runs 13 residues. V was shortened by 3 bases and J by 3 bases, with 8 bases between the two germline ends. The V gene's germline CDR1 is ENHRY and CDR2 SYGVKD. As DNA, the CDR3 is TGTGCCATCAGTGATATGATAGACTATGGCTACACCTTC. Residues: CAISDMIDYGYTF.

The CDR3 DNA follows: TGTGCCAGTAGGGACACGGCTGGAAACACCATATATTTT. This encodes CASRDTAGNTIYF. V and J are TRBV19 and TRBJ1-3, with D possibly matching TRBD1 (5 bases). From germline, CDR1 is LNHDA and CDR2 SQIVND (reference sequence). The V end was cut by 6 bases, the J end by 2 bases, with 8 bases between. The CDR3 spans 13 residues.

For the CDR3, the DNA is TGTGCCAGCATCGCCACGTCGGGGGAGGTACGGAACGAGCAGTACTTC. It specifies CASIATSGEVRNEQYF. The chain has TRBV11-3 and TRBJ2-7, with a possible D match to TRBD2 (6 bases). From germline, CDR1 is SGHNT and CDR2 YENEEA. The CDR3 length is 16 residues. Trimming took off 7 bases at V and 5 bases at J, with 24 bases between the two ends.

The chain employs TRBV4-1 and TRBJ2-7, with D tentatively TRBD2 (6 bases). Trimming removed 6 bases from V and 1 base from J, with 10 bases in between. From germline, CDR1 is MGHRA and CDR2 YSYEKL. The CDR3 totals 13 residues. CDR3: CASSPDYSYEQYF. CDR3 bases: TGCGCCAGCAGTCCGGACTATTCCTACGAGCAGTACTTC.

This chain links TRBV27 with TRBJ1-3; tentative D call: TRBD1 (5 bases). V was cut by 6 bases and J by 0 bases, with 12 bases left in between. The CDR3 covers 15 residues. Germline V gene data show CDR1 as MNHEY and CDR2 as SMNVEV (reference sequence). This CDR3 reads CASRRTGDSGNTIYF. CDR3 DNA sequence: TGTGCCAGCAGGCGAACAGGAGACTCTGGAAACACCATATATTTT.

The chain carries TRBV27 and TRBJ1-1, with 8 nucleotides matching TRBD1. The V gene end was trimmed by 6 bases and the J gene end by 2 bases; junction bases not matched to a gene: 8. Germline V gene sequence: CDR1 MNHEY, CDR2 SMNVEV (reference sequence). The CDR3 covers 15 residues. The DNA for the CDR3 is TGTGCCAGCAGACACTGGACAGGGCTAAACACTGAAGCTTTCTTT. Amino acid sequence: CASRHWTGLNTEAFF.

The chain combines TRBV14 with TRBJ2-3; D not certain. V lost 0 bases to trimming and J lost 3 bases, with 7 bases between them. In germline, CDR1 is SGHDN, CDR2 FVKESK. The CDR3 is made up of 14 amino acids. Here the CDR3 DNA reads TGTGCCAGCAGCCAAGAGTGGGCTACAGATACGCAGTATTTT. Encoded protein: CASSQEWATDTQYF.

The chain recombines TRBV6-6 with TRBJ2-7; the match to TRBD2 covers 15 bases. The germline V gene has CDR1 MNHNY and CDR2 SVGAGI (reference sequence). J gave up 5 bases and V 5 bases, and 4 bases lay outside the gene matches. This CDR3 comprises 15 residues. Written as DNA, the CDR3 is TGTGCCAGCAGTCATGGGACTAGCGGGAGGCACGAGCAGTACGTC. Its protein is CASSHGTSGRHEQYV.

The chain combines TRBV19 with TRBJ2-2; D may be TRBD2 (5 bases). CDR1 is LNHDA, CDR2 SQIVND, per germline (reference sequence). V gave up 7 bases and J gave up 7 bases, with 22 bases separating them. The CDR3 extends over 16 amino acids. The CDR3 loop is CASKARDPRLGGELFF. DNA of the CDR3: TGTGCCAGTAAGGCACGGGATCCAAGATTGGGCGGGGAGCTGTTTTTT. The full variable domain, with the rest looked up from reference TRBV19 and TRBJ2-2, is DGGITQSPKYLFRKEGQNVTLSCEQNLNHDAMYWYRQDPGQGLRLIYYSQIVNDFQKGDIAEGYSVSREKKESFPLTVTSAQKNPTAFYLCASKARDPRLGGELFFGEGSRLTVL.

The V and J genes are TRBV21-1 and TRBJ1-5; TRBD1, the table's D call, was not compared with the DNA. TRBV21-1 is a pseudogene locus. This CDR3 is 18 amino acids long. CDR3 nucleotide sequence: TGTGCCAGCAGCAAAGCAATAAAACCGGGACAGGGGCATCAGCCCCAGCATTTT. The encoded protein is CASSKAIKPGQGHQPQHF.

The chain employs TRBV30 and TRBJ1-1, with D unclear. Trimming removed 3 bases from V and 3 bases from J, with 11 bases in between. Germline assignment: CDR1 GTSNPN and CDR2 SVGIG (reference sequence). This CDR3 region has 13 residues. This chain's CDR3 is CAWSRKMDTEAFF. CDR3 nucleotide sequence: TGTGCCTGGAGCAGAAAAATGGACACTGAAGCTTTCTTT. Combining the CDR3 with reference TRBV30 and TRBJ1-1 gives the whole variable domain SQTIHQWPATLVQPVGSPLSLECTVEGTSNPNLYWYRQAAGRGLQLLFYSVGIGQISSEVPQNLSASRPQDRQFILSSKKLLLSDSGFYLCAWSRKMDTEAFFGQGTRLTVV.

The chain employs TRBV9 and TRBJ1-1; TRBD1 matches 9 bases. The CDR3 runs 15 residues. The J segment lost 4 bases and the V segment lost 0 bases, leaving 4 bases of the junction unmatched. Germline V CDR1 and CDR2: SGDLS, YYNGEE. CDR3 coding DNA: TGTGCCAGCAGCGTAGAACAGGGGGCGCGCACTGAAGCTTTCTTT. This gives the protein CASSVEQGARTEAFF. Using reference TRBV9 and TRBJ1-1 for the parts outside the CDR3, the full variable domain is DSGVTQTPKHLITATGQRVTLRCSPRSGDLSVYWYQQSLDQGLQFLIQYYNGEERAKGNILERFSAQQFPDLHSELNLSSLELGDSALYFCASSVEQGARTEAFFGQGTRLTVV.

CDR3 loop: CASSSTDSQATNEKLFF. Written as DNA, the CDR3 is TGTGCCAGCAGCTCTACAGACAGTCAGGCAACTAATGAAAAACTGTTTTTT. The V and J genes are TRBV7-9 and TRBJ1-4; the D gene is possibly TRBD1 (5 bases). Germline CDR1 and CDR2: SEHNR and FQNEAQ (reference sequence). V was clipped by 4 bases and J by 0 bases, with 15 bases between them. The CDR3 loop spans 17 amino acids.

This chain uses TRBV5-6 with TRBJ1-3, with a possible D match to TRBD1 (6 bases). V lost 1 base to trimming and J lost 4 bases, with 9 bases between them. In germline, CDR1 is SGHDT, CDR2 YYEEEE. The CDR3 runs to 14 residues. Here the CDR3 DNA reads TGTGCCAGCAGCTTGCGGCAGGGGGGAAACACCATATATTTT. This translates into CASSLRQGGNTIYF.

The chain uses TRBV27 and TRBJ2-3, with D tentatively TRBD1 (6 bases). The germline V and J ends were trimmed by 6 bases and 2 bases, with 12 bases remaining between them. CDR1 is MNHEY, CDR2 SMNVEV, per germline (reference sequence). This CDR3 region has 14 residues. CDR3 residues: CASREAGVTDTQYF. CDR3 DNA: TGTGCCAGCAGAGAGGCAGGGGTCACAGATACGCAGTATTTT.

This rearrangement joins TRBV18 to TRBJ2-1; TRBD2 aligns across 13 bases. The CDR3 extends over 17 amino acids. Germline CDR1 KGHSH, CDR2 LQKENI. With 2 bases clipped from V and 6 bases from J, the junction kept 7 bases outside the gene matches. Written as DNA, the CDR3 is TGTGCCAGCTCACCAAGACAGGGACTAGCGGGGCCCAATGAGCAGTTCTTC. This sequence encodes CASSPRQGLAGPNEQFF.

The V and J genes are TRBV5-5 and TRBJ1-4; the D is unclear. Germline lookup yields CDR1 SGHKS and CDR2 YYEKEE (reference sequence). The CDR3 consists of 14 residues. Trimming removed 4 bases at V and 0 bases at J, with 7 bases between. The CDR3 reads CASSRSSTNEKLFF. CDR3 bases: TGTGCCAGCAGCCGTAGTTCAACTAATGAAAAACTGTTTTTT. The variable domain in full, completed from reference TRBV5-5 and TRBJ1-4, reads DAGVTQSPTHLIKTRGQQVTLRCSPISGHKSVSWYQQVLGQGPQFIFQYYEKEERGRGNFPDRFSARQFPNYSSELNVNALLLGDSALYLCASSRSSTNEKLFFGSGTQLSVL.

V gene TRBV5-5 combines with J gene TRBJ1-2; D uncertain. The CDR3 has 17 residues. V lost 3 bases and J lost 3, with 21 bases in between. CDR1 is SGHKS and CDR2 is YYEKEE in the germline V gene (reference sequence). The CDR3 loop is CASSSIGGSESYYGYTF. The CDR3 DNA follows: TGTGCCAGCAGCTCCATCGGAGGCTCTGAGTCCTACTATGGCTACACCTTC. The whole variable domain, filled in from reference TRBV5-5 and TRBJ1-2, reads DAGVTQSPTHLIKTRGQQVTLRCSPISGHKSVSWYQQVLGQGPQFIFQYYEKEERGRGNFPDRFSARQFPNYSSELNVNALLLGDSALYLCASSSIGGSESYYGYTFGSGTRLTVV.

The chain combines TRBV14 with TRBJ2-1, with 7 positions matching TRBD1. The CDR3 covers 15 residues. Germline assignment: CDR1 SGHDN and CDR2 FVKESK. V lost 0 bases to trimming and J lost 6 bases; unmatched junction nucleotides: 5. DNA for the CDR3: TGTGCCAGCAGCCAAGAAGGCAGGGGGTCCAATGAGCAGTTCTTC. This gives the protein CASSQEGRGSNEQFF.

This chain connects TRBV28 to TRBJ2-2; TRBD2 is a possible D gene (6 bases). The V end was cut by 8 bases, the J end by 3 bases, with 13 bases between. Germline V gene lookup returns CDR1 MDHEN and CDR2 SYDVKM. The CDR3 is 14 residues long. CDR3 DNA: TGTGCCAGCCGAACATGGGGGGACACCGGGGAGCTGTTTTTT. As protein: CASRTWGDTGELFF.